Listed here are 14 T cell receptor beta chains from one sample, sequenced in a study of CD8+ T cells in alopecia areata. Indicated treatment: oral pan-JAK inhibitor, 5-10 mg twice daily. As the sequencing template, cDNA was produced by extracting RNA and reverse transcribing it. The data were produced by immunoSEQ multiplex PCR, yet TCRdb's version contains in-frame clones alone and is incomplete. The sample lists about 220,000 clones, around three fifths occurring once. Here the sequenced sample was CD4+ T cells sorted from blood, taken at week 4, from a patient treated with tofacitinib. The receptor set was obtained from a human donor with alopecia areata.

This clone has only one observation. The chain links TRBV7-2 to TRBJ2-7; D may be TRBD2 (6 bases). V was trimmed by 1 base and J by 2 bases, leaving 9 bases between them. The length of the CDR3 is 14 residues. Germline CDR1 reads SGHTA; CDR2 reads FQGNSA. The CDR3 here is CASSLVGRPYEQYF. In DNA, the CDR3 is TGTGCCAGCAGCTTAGTGGGGAGGCCCTACGAGCAGTACTTC.

The chain couples TRBV19 to TRBJ1-2, with TRBD1 identical over 7 bases. The CDR3 runs 14 residues. Germline CDR1 reads LNHDA; CDR2 reads SQIVND (reference sequence). V was pared by 7 bases and J by 0 bases, with 5 bases of the junction left unmatched. CDR3 in DNA: TGTGCCAGTATCCAGGGGACAGCTAACTATGGCTACACCTTC. Its translation is CASIQGTANYGYTF.

The chain links TRBV6-6 to TRBJ1-2, with 7 bases lining up with TRBD1. Germline values: CDR1 MNHNY, CDR2 SVGAGI (reference sequence). V lost 7 bases to trimming and J lost 6 bases; unmatched junction nucleotides: 8. There are 13 residues in the CDR3. The CDR3 DNA sequence: TGTGCCAGCATCCGACAGGGAAAGCATGGCTACACCTTC. Protein sequence: CASIRQGKHGYTF.

The rearrangement joins TRBV4-2 to TRBJ2-2, with D possibly TRBD1 on 6 matching bases. Germline V gene lookup returns CDR1 LGHNA and CDR2 YNFKEQ. V lost 4 bases and J lost 4, with 16 bases in between. The CDR3 is 16 residues long. DNA of the CDR3: TGTGCCAGCAGCCCGGGCAACAGGGTTGGCACCGGGGAGCTGTTTTTT. Its protein product is CASSPGNRVGTGELFF.

This clone was recorded a few times. The chain is built from TRBV27 and TRBJ2-7; 7 nucleotides line up with TRBD2. The V gene end was trimmed by 5 bases and the J gene end by 2 bases; junction bases not matched to a gene: 12. CDR3 length equals 16 residues. Germline CDR1 MNHEY, CDR2 SMNVEV (reference sequence). DNA for the CDR3: TGTGCCAGCAGTCTCAACGGGGGGAGCCGTCCCTACGAGCAGTACTTC. It specifies CASSLNGGSRPYEQYF.

Points on this clone: A read error may produce the germline difference seen at one junction end. The chain employs TRBV5-4 and TRBJ1-4, with D possibly TRBD1 on 6 matching bases. Per the germline V gene, CDR1 is SGHNT and CDR2 is YYREEE (reference sequence). CDR3 size: 16 residues. Here the CDR3 DNA reads TGTGTCAGCGCAGATTGGGGGCTCGGGGGCAATGAAAAACTGTTTTTT. Protein: CVSADWGLGGNEKLFF.

This clone was counted a few times. The chain's CDR3 is CASRNRESSSPLHF. DNA for the CDR3: TGTGCCAGCAGGAACAGGGAGAGTAGTTCACCCCTCCACTTT. This chain links TRBV6-5 with TRBJ1-6; D is possibly TRBD1 (6 bases). Germline V CDR1 and CDR2: MNHEY, SVGAGI. The CDR3 contains 14 residues. Trimming stripped 6 bases from V and 9 bases from J, with 15 bases between.

The CDR3 bases are TGTGCCATCACACCTCAGGGTACCTACGAGCAGTACTTC. Translation gives CAITPQGTYEQYF. This sequence joins TRBV10-3 and TRBJ2-7, with D maybe TRBD1 (5 bases). Germline V gene lookup returns CDR1 ENHRY and CDR2 SYGVKD. This CDR3 contains 13 residues. With 7 bases removed from V and 2 bases from J, the gap between germline ends came to 12 bases.

The genes are TRBV4-3 and TRBJ1-2, with a tentative D call TRBD1 (5 bases). Germline V gene data show CDR1 as LGHNA and CDR2 as YSLEER. V gave up 3 bases and J gave up 7 bases, with 12 bases separating them. The CDR3 runs to 13 residues. CDR3 residues: CASSHKGRAGYTF. CDR3 DNA: TGCGCCAGCAGCCACAAGGGCAGGGCTGGCTACACCTTC.

The rearrangement links TRBV10-3 to TRBJ2-7, with 9 bases lining up with TRBD1. From germline, CDR1 is ENHRY and CDR2 SYGVKD. The trim removed 6 bases at V and 7 bases at J, leaving 7 bases unmatched. The CDR3 has 13 amino acids. The CDR3 reads CAIRGTGTGEQYF. The DNA for the CDR3 is TGTGCCATCAGGGGGACAGGGACTGGGGAGCAGTACTTC.

This chain connects TRBV2 to TRBJ1-2; D possibly corresponds to TRBD1 (5 bases). Germline lookup yields CDR1 SNHLY and CDR2 FYNNEI. The CDR3 is 13 amino acids. With 4 bases removed from V and 4 bases from J, the gap between germline ends came to 10 bases. CDR3 in DNA: TGTGCCAGCAGTGGCGCAGGGATCTATGGCTACACCTTC. Protein product: CASSGAGIYGYTF. Looking up the rest from reference TRBV2 and TRBJ1-2 gives the full variable domain: EPEVTQTPSHQVTQMGQEVILRCVPISNHLYFYWYRQILGQKVEFLVSFYNNEISEKSEIFDDQFSVERPDGSNFTLKIRSTKLEDSAMYFCASSGAGIYGYTFGSGTRLTVV.

The chain carries TRBV4-1 and TRBJ1-6; 7 nucleotides line up with TRBD1. This CDR3 spans 15 amino acids. Losses at the gene ends were 7 bases for V and 7 bases for J; bases not matched to a gene: 10. Germline values: CDR1 MGHRA, CDR2 YSYEKL. The CDR3 coding sequence is TGCGCCAGCATCGATCAGGGGGGAAGAAATTCACCCCTCCACTTT. The encoded protein is CASIDQGGRNSPLHF.

The chain uses TRBV7-2 and TRBJ2-1; 13 bases agree with TRBD2. Unmatched junction bases numbered 10, after V lost 4 bases and J lost 1 base. The CDR3 has 19 amino acids. Germline values: CDR1 SGHTA, CDR2 FQGNSA. Here the CDR3 DNA reads TGTGCCAGCAGCTCAGGACTAGCGGGGGCCCTTAGGTCCTACAATGAGCAGTTCTTC. Its protein product is CASSSGLAGALRSYNEQFF.

J is TRBJ2-4 and V is TRBV7-9; maybe TRBD2 (5 bases). V was cut by 5 bases and J by 8 bases, with 7 bases left in between. The CDR3 totals 11 residues. Per the germline V gene, CDR1 is SEHNR and CDR2 is FQNEAQ (reference sequence). CDR3 loop: CASSPRDIQYF. CDR3 coding DNA: TGTGCCAGCAGCCCGAGGGACATTCAGTACTTC.